Given below is one T cell receptor (beta chain) in context. The entry originates in a study of CD8+CD57+ T cells in acquired aplastic anemia. Study details: Reads per healthy sample averaged about 9.8 million (CD4+) and some 11 million (CD8+).

Trimming removed 11 bases at V and 0 bases at J, with 17 bases between. Germline loops: CDR1 ENHRY, CDR2 SYGVKD. CDR3 size: 15 residues. Investigators profiled TCR beta VDJ and CDR3 from genomic DNA template. TCRdb ran MiXCR on the reads and lists one entry per CDR3 protein. Here the sample spans some 410,000 distinct CDR3 sequences, roughly 64% being singletons. The sequence was collected from a human donor in good health, serving as a control. The sample was sorted CD4+, CD8+, or CD8+CD57+ T cells (not recorded which) from PBMCs. This chain uses TRBV10-3 with TRBJ2-1; maybe TRBD2 (5 bases). The chain's CDR3 is CAPNARVSSYNEQFF. DNA of the CDR3: TGTGCCCCTAATGCGAGGGTCAGCTCCTACAATGAGCAGTTCTTC.